Below are 25 T cell receptor beta chains sequenced from a single sample in a study of radiotherapy plus CTLA-4 blockade in lung cancer. Repertoires were generated with immunoSEQ multiplex PCR, while TCRdb's copy carries only in-frame clones and drops some. The table has 40,000 to 45,000 clones, around 75% seen once. Here the sequenced sample was peripheral blood, taken from a patient treated with radiotherapy plus ipilimumab. All receptors derive from a human donor with non-small cell lung cancer who had stable disease on radiotherapy plus ipilimumab.

The chain carries TRBV19 and TRBJ1-2; a weak D match, TRBD1 (6 bases). Germline V CDR1 and CDR2: LNHDA, SQIVND (reference sequence). V dropped 10 bases and J dropped 6 bases, with 15 bases sitting between them. This CDR3 contains 12 residues. The CDR3 region has the DNA TGTGCCACCAGTGACAGGTGGGATGGCTACACCTTC. Translating it yields CATSDRWDGYTF.

The gene calls are TRBV4-1 and TRBJ1-5; D not certain. The CDR3 runs to 16 residues. Trimming took 0 bases from V and 3 from J, leaving 12 bases between them. Germline V gene lookup returns CDR1 MGHRA and CDR2 YSYEKL. The CDR3: CASSQEIRGYNQPQHF. The CDR3 DNA reads as TGCGCCAGCAGCCAAGAGATACGGGGTTACAATCAGCCCCAGCATTTT.

This clone was recorded a few times. This CDR3 is CASSLGPSYNEQFF. Here the CDR3 DNA reads TGTGCCAGCAGTTTGGGGCCCTCCTACAATGAGCAGTTCTTC. The V gene is TRBV27, the J gene TRBJ2-1; D may be TRBD1 (5 bases). CDR3 length: 14 residues. Germline CDR1 and CDR2: MNHEY and SMNVEV (reference sequence). The V gene lost 3 bases and the J gene lost 0 bases, with 6 bases spanning the gap.

This chain joins TRBV5-1 and TRBJ2-1, with TRBD2 matching over 7 bases. V was clipped by 7 bases and J by 7 bases; unmatched bases: 11. Germline CDR1 reads SGHRS; CDR2 reads YFSETQ. The CDR3 totals 14 residues. The chain's CDR3 is CASQVGRGRNEQFF. For the CDR3, the DNA is TGCGCCAGCCAAGTGGGGCGGGGGAGGAATGAGCAGTTCTTC. Variable domain in full (rest from reference TRBV5-1 and TRBJ2-1): KAGVTQTPRYLIKTRGQQVTLSCSPISGHRSVSWYQQTPGQGLQFLFEYFSETQRNKGNFPGRFSGRQFSNSRSEMNVSTLELGDSALYLCASQVGRGRNEQFFGPGTRLTVL.

This chain connects TRBV9 to TRBJ2-4; 9 nucleotides line up with TRBD1. After removal of 0 bases from V and 8 bases from J, the junction contained 3 bases not matched to a gene. CDR1 is SGDLS and CDR2 is YYNGEE in the germline V gene. This CDR3 comprises 14 residues. The CDR3 sequence: CASSVGDRADIQYF. In DNA form, the CDR3 reads TGTGCCAGCAGCGTAGGGGACAGGGCGGACATTCAGTACTTC.

Judged by abundance, this clone is medium-sized (0.01 to 0.1%). This chain uses TRBV18 with TRBJ2-7; no clear D. Germline V gene data show CDR1 as KGHSH and CDR2 as LQKENI. CDR3 length: 13 residues. V was clipped by 3 bases and J by 5 bases, with 11 bases between them. The CDR3 region is CASSPGRFNEQYF. CDR3 coding DNA: TGTGCCAGCTCACCGGGCCGATTCAACGAGCAGTACTTC.

This clone was seen just once. The rearrangement links TRBV18 to TRBJ2-7, with TRBD2 identical over 7 bases. The V gene end was trimmed by 3 bases and the J gene end by 5 bases; junction bases not matched to a gene: 16. There are 17 residues in the CDR3. Germline CDR1 is KGHSH and CDR2 is LQKENI. The CDR3 nucleotides are TGTGCCAGCTCACCCCCGAGTGCGGGGAGGGGAATTCACGAGCAGTACTTC. This gives the protein CASSPPSAGRGIHEQYF.

This clone has a handful of counts. The CDR3 bases are TGTGCCACCAGCAGAGATAGAGGGACAGGGGCTAACTATGGCTACACCTTC. It translates to CATSRDRGTGANYGYTF. The V and J genes are TRBV15 and TRBJ1-2, with 10 bases fitting TRBD1. Germline V gene sequence: CDR1 LNHNV, CDR2 YYDKDF (reference sequence). With 0 bases clipped from V and 0 bases from J, the junction kept 4 bases outside the gene matches. CDR3 size: 17 residues.

The chain employs TRBV11-2 and TRBJ2-2; 8 nucleotides line up with TRBD1. Looked up from germline, CDR1 is SGHAT and CDR2 is FQNNGV. CDR3 size: 17 residues. The V segment lost 5 bases and the J segment 3 bases; nucleotides outside the gene matches: 11. The CDR3: CASSRPDTGGDTGELFF. The CDR3 coding sequence is TGTGCCAGCAGCCGCCCAGATACAGGGGGAGACACCGGGGAGCTGTTTTTT. Supplemented by reference TRBV11-2 and TRBJ2-2, the full variable domain reads EAGVAQSPRYKIIEKRQSVAFWCNPISGHATLYWYQQILGQGPKLLIQFQNNGVVDDSQLPKDRFSAERLKGVDSTLKIQPAKLEDSAVYLCASSRPDTGGDTGELFFGEGSRLTVL.

The V and J genes are TRBV11-3 and TRBJ2-1; D is possibly TRBD2 (5 bases). From germline, CDR1 is SGHNT and CDR2 YENEEA. The CDR3 contains 15 residues. The V gene lost 6 bases and the J gene lost 8 bases, with 20 bases spanning the gap. CDR3 nucleotides: TGTGCCAGCAGTACCGGGGTGGTTATTTTGGATGAGCAGTTCTTC. Protein sequence: CASSTGVVILDEQFF.

J is TRBJ1-2 and V is TRBV29-1, with a weak D call TRBD1 (5 bases). Trimming stripped 8 bases from V and 2 bases from J, with 12 bases between. Germline-derived CDR1 and CDR2 are SQVTM and ANQGSEA. The CDR3 loop spans 12 amino acids. The CDR3 DNA follows: TGCAGCCTAGGGGAAGAAAACTATGGCTACACCTTC. As protein: CSLGEENYGYTF.

This chain joins TRBV2 and TRBJ1-5; 8 bases map to TRBD1. This CDR3 has 15 amino acids. The trim removed 5 bases at V and 5 bases at J, leaving 8 bases unmatched. Germline assignment: CDR1 SNHLY and CDR2 FYNNEI. This CDR3 reads CASSKTGTGHQPQHF. CDR3 nucleotides: TGTGCCAGCAGTAAGACCGGGACAGGCCATCAGCCCCAGCATTTT. The full variable domain, rest sourced from reference TRBV2 and TRBJ1-5, is EPEVTQTPSHQVTQMGQEVILRCVPISNHLYFYWYRQILGQKVEFLVSFYNNEISEKSEIFDDQFSVERPDGSNFTLKIRSTKLEDSAMYFCASSKTGTGHQPQHFGDGTRLSIL.

This chain links TRBV5-1 with TRBJ1-4; perhaps TRBD1 as D (6 bases). Germline V CDR1 and CDR2: SGHRS, YFSETQ. V lost 3 bases, J lost 5 bases, and 14 bases lay in between. There are 15 residues in the CDR3. The CDR3 DNA sequence: TGCGCCAGCAGCTCTCAGGGGTTGTTCAATGAAAAACTGTTTTTT. Encoded protein: CASSSQGLFNEKLFF.

V usage is TRBV7-2 and J usage is TRBJ2-3; tentatively, D is TRBD2 (6 bases). Trimming took off 4 bases at V and 0 bases at J, with 11 bases between the two ends. The CDR3 is made up of 15 amino acids. Germline CDR1 SGHTA, CDR2 FQGNSA. CDR3 nucleotides: TGTGCCAGCAGCTACCTGGCGGGGAGCACAGATACGCAGTATTTT. It translates to CASSYLAGSTDTQYF. The variable domain in full, with the rest retrieved from reference TRBV7-2 and TRBJ2-3, is GAGVSQSPSNKVTEKGKDVELRCDPISGHTALYWYRQSLGQGLEFLIYFQGNSAPDKSGLPSDRFSAERTGGSVSTLTIQRTQQEDSAVYLCASSYLAGSTDTQYFGPGTRLTVL.

In DNA, the CDR3 is TGTGCCAGCAGCCCTCGGACAGGGAGGGCCGGGGAGCTGTTTTTT. It is translated as CASSPRTGRAGELFF. V is TRBV7-8 and J is TRBJ2-2; possibly TRBD1 for D (8 bases). Germline-derived CDR1 and CDR2 are SGHVS and FQNEAQ. Trimming removed 5 bases at V and 6 bases at J, with 16 bases between. The CDR3 loop spans 15 amino acids. The full variable domain, in which reference TRBV7-8 and TRBJ2-2 provide the parts outside the CDR3, is GAGVSQSPRYKVAKRGQDVALRCDPISGHVSLFWYQQALGQGPEFLTYFQNEAQLDKSGLPSDRFFAERPEGSVSTLKIQRTQQEDSAVYLCASSPRTGRAGELFFGEGSRLTVL.

The genes are TRBV5-5 and TRBJ2-5; perhaps TRBD2 as D (5 bases). The CDR3 loop spans 14 amino acids. CDR1 SGHKS and CDR2 YYEKEE come from the germline V gene (reference sequence). Deletions cut 0 bases from V and 6 bases from J, with 12 bases between. The CDR3 loop is CASSLDRRFQTQYF. The CDR3 DNA is TGTGCCAGCAGCTTGGATCGGAGGTTCCAGACCCAGTACTTC.

This chain joins TRBV7-2 and TRBJ2-5, with a possible D match to TRBD2 (5 bases). The DNA end favors TRBJ2-7, so the J call may be wrong. There are 15 residues in the CDR3. CDR1 and CDR2 from the germline V gene are SGHTA and FQGNSA. In DNA, the CDR3 is TGTGCCAGCAGCCCCCAGAATGGACTTTTCTCCGAGCAGTACTTC. It specifies CASSPQNGLFSEQYF.

This clone has a handful of counts. The gene calls are TRBV9 and TRBJ2-7; D is possibly TRBD1 (6 bases). With 4 bases removed from V and 4 bases from J, the gap between germline ends came to 18 bases. Germline CDR1 is SGDLS and CDR2 is YYNGEE. The CDR3 has 15 amino acids. The CDR3 bases are TGTGCCAGCAGCACCAGCCCGGTGGACAGTTACGAGCAGTACTTC. It is translated as CASSTSPVDSYEQYF.

This chain links TRBV29-1 with TRBJ2-7; 10 positions match TRBD1. V was pared by 4 bases and J by 7 bases, with 7 bases of the junction left unmatched. This CDR3 is built from 13 residues. The germline V gene encodes CDR1 SQVTM and CDR2 ANQGSEA. DNA for the CDR3: TGCAGCGTTGCCCGAGACAGGGGGCGAGAGCAGTACTTC. Residues: CSVARDRGREQYF.

The chain links TRBV6-6 to TRBJ2-3, with TRBD2 matching 9 bases. CDR3 size: 14 residues. The V gene's germline CDR1 is MNHNY and CDR2 SVGAGI (reference sequence). Trimming at V came to 0 bases and at J to 6 bases, leaving 1 base not matched to a gene. The CDR3 nucleotides read TGTGCCAGCAGTTACTCCGGACTAGCGGATACGCAGTATTTT. Its translation: CASSYSGLADTQYF.

This clone has a handful of counts. The V and J genes are TRBV6-1 and TRBJ1-2, with 10 bases that match TRBD1. The germline CDR1 and CDR2 sequences are MNHNS and SASEGT. This CDR3 has 15 amino acids. V trimming: 6 bases; J trimming: 8 bases; junction bases outside the gene matches: 12. The CDR3 protein is CASRTGQGGDRGYTF. In DNA form, the CDR3 reads TGTGCCAGCAGGACTGGACAGGGGGGCGATCGGGGCTACACCTTC.

The V gene is TRBV2, the J gene TRBJ1-4; no reliable D call. The CDR3 totals 12 residues. Germline CDR1 is SNHLY and CDR2 is FYNNEI. V was clipped by 4 bases and J by 7 bases, with 7 bases between them. DNA of the CDR3: TGTGCCAGCAGTGCCGAAGCTGAAAAACTGTTTTTT. Its translation is CASSAEAEKLFF.

This clone was detected only once. The chain joins TRBV5-1 to TRBJ1-1, with D unclear. The CDR3 runs to 14 residues. V lost 4 bases to trimming and J lost 10 bases, with 20 bases between them. Germline V CDR1 and CDR2: SGHRS, YFSETQ. The CDR3 loop is CASSERTGDNGAFF. The CDR3 DNA follows: TGCGCCAGCAGCGAAAGGACGGGAGACAATGGAGCTTTCTTT.

By share, this clone ranks as medium-sized. The V gene is TRBV15, the J gene TRBJ1-5, with 8 bases that match TRBD1. V dropped 0 bases and J dropped 6; count of bases not matched to a gene: 4. The CDR3 length is 15 residues. Germline V gene sequence: CDR1 LNHNV, CDR2 YYDKDF (reference sequence). CDR3 residues: CATSREDREAQPQHF. The DNA of the CDR3 is TGTGCCACCAGCAGAGAGGACAGGGAAGCTCAGCCCCAGCATTTT.

This clone was recorded a few times. The chain recombines TRBV29-1 with TRBJ2-2; D remains ambiguous. V was pared by 4 bases and J by 1 base, with 13 bases between. This CDR3 spans 15 amino acids. Germline V lookup: CDR1 SQVTM, CDR2 ANQGSEA. CDR3: CSVGNPLRNTGELFF. The CDR3 DNA reads TGCAGCGTTGGAAACCCTCTGAGGAACACCGGGGAGCTGTTTTTT.